The 25 T cell receptor beta chains in this list originate from one sample, sequenced in a study of T cell responses to AZD1222 COVID-19 vaccine. Using immunoSEQ multiplex PCR, the repertoire was profiled, and TCRdb retains in-frame clones only, with some absent. The sample has 100,000 to 150,000 clones, about 88% seen once. The sequenced sample was peripheral blood, obtained on day 0 of AZD1222 vaccination. These receptor sequences come from an adult in good health.

This chain uses TRBV4-2 with TRBJ2-7; weak D call: TRBD1 (6 bases). V lost 6 bases to trimming and J lost 1 base, with 19 bases between them. The CDR3 covers 16 residues. Germline V gene sequence: CDR1 LGHNA, CDR2 YNFKEQ. This CDR3 reads CASSGVLDSNSYEQYF. CDR3 in DNA: TGTGCCAGCAGTGGGGTTTTGGACAGCAATTCCTACGAGCAGTACTTC.

This clone was seen a single time. The rearrangement uses TRBV3-1 (or the pseudogene TRBV3-2) and TRBJ1-2, with D uncertain. The CDR3 spans 16 residues. Germline-derived CDR1 and CDR2 are LGHDT and YNNKEL (reference sequence). Between the trimmed V and J ends, which lost 3 bases and 8 bases, there was a span of 22 bases. CDR3 in DNA: TGTGCCAGCAGCCATTTAATTTCGGGCCCAGCGGAGGGCTACACCTTC. Protein: CASSHLISGPAEGYTF.

This chain joins TRBV6-5 and TRBJ1-5; D remains unclear. This CDR3 spans 14 amino acids. The germline CDR1 and CDR2 sequences are MNHEY and SVGAGI. V lost 8 bases, J lost 0 bases, and 11 bases lay in between. The CDR3 nucleotides are TGTGCCAGCGGAGGAGGATTTAGCAATCAGCCCCAGCATTTT. It specifies CASGGGFSNQPQHF.

The chain joins TRBV29-1 to TRBJ2-3; 11 nucleotides match TRBD1. Per the germline V gene, CDR1 is SQVTM and CDR2 is ANQGSEA. V dropped 6 bases and J dropped 5; count of bases not matched to a gene: 10. There are 15 residues in the CDR3. As DNA, the CDR3 is TGCAGCGTCGTTGGACAGGGGGCTGAGGGAGATACGCAGTATTTT. It yields the protein CSVVGQGAEGDTQYF.

The chain combines TRBV18 with TRBJ1-1; TRBD1 matches at 7 bases. Germline lookup yields CDR1 KGHSH and CDR2 LQKENI. V lost 0 bases, J lost 0 bases, and 16 bases stayed unmatched. The CDR3 sequence is 20 residues long. The CDR3 loop is CASSPPSGQMASLLNTEAFF. The CDR3 DNA reads TGTGCCAGCTCACCACCGTCGGGACAGATGGCTTCCCTTCTGAACACTGAAGCTTTCTTT. Filled out from reference TRBV18 and TRBJ1-1, the complete variable domain reads NAGVMQNPRHLVRRRGQEARLRCSPMKGHSHVYWYRQLPEEGLKFMVYLQKENIIDESGMPKERFSAEFPKEGPSILRIQQVVRGDSAAYFCASSPPSGQMASLLNTEAFFGQGTRLTVV.

This chain connects TRBV7-3 to TRBJ1-1; D remains ambiguous. This CDR3 is 13 amino acids long. V was pared by 2 bases and J by 1 base, with 5 bases between. Germline V gives CDR1 SGHTA, CDR2 FQGTGA. The DNA for the CDR3 is TGTGCCAGCAGCTTACGGGGGAACACTGAAGCTTTCTTT. Protein: CASSLRGNTEAFF.

The chain recombines TRBV9 with TRBJ1-5, with 7 bases fitting TRBD1. Germline-derived CDR1 and CDR2 are SGDLS and YYNGEE. Losses at the gene ends were 4 bases for V and 1 base for J; bases not matched to a gene: 2. The CDR3 totals 14 residues. This chain's CDR3 is CASSLQGSNQPQHF. The CDR3 bases are TGTGCCAGCAGCCTACAGGGGAGCAATCAGCCCCAGCATTTT. Complete variable domain (other parts from reference TRBV9 and TRBJ1-5): DSGVTQTPKHLITATGQRVTLRCSPRSGDLSVYWYQQSLDQGLQFLIQYYNGEERAKGNILERFSAQQFPDLHSELNLSSLELGDSALYFCASSLQGSNQPQHFGDGTRLSIL.

As DNA, the CDR3 is TGCGCCAGCAGCTTGGGAGGGGGCGATGGCTACACCTTC. Its protein product is CASSLGGGDGYTF. J is TRBJ1-2 and V is TRBV5-1; 7 positions agree with TRBD1. Germline V gene data show CDR1 as SGHRS and CDR2 as YFSETQ. V was clipped by 0 bases and J by 6 bases; unmatched bases: 2. CDR3 length equals 13 residues.

V and J are TRBV4-1 and TRBJ2-5; 8 bases agree with TRBD2. Germline loops: CDR1 MGHRA, CDR2 YSYEKL. The CDR3 loop spans 17 amino acids. The V segment lost 0 bases and the J segment 4 bases; nucleotides outside the gene matches: 10. CDR3 loop: CASSQERAREVRETQYF. The CDR3 nucleotides read TGCGCCAGCAGCCAAGAGCGGGCGCGGGAGGTTCGAGAGACCCAGTACTTC.

The rearrangement links TRBV4-1 to TRBJ2-2; possibly TRBD2 for D (5 bases). Trimming removed 3 bases at V and 1 base at J, with 12 bases between. Per the germline V gene, CDR1 is MGHRA and CDR2 is YSYEKL. The CDR3 is 16 residues long. CDR3 in amino acids: CASSHYSGGNTGELFF. Written as DNA, the CDR3 is TGCGCCAGCAGCCACTACAGCGGAGGGAACACCGGGGAGCTGTTTTTT.

The chain combines TRBV27 with TRBJ2-7; TRBD1 is a possible D gene (6 bases). The CDR3 extends over 15 amino acids. The germline V and J ends were trimmed by 6 bases and 3 bases, with 18 bases remaining between them. CDR1 and CDR2 (germline): MNHEY, SMNVEV (reference sequence). Written as DNA, the CDR3 is TGTGCCAGCAGACTGATACAGGGTAGAAGCTACGAGCAGTACTTC. Its translation: CASRLIQGRSYEQYF.

This rearrangement joins TRBV19 to TRBJ2-3, with 12 bases identical to TRBD2. Germline CDR1 and CDR2: LNHDA and SQIVND (reference sequence). The CDR3 loop spans 15 amino acids. The V segment lost 4 bases and the J segment 2 bases; nucleotides outside the gene matches: 1. The CDR3 spells CASSRLAGDTDTQYF. CDR3 in DNA: TGTGCCAGTAGTAGACTAGCGGGAGACACAGATACGCAGTATTTT.

The genes are TRBV10-3 and TRBJ1-2; D is ambiguous. The CDR3 contains 15 residues. Trimming cost V 2 bases and J 4 bases, with 14 bases left between them. Germline V gene lookup returns CDR1 ENHRY and CDR2 SYGVKD. The CDR3 DNA sequence: TGTGCCATCAGTGAGCCGGAAAGTGGAGGCTATGGCTACACCTTC. Translation gives CAISEPESGGYGYTF.

V and J are TRBV18 and TRBJ1-4, with 7 bases lining up with TRBD1. Trimming cost V 1 base and J 7 bases; bases outside gene matches: 9. The germline V gene encodes CDR1 KGHSH and CDR2 LQKENI. The CDR3 covers 16 residues. The CDR3 loop is CASSPLERTGAEKLFF. CDR3 DNA sequence: TGTGCCAGCTCACCACTCGAAAGGACAGGAGCTGAAAAACTGTTTTTT. Filled out from reference TRBV18 and TRBJ1-4, the complete variable domain reads NAGVMQNPRHLVRRRGQEARLRCSPMKGHSHVYWYRQLPEEGLKFMVYLQKENIIDESGMPKERFSAEFPKEGPSILRIQQVVRGDSAAYFCASSPLERTGAEKLFFGSGTQLSVL.

The CDR3 region is CASSPAGGATQFF. The CDR3 DNA sequence: TGTGCCAGCTCACCTGCGGGGGGGGCTACCCAGTTCTTC. The chain employs TRBV18 and TRBJ2-1; 9 bases are shared with TRBD2. The junction had 7 bases not matched to a gene; V was cut back by 3 bases and J by 13 bases. Germline lookup yields CDR1 KGHSH and CDR2 LQKENI. CDR3 size: 13 residues.

The chain is built from TRBV4-1 and TRBJ2-2; the D call may be TRBD1 or TRBD2 (5 bases each). Between the trimmed V and J ends, which lost 0 bases and 7 bases, there was a span of 18 bases. The CDR3 runs to 17 residues. CDR1 and CDR2 from the germline V gene are MGHRA and YSYEKL. For the CDR3, the DNA is TGCGCCAGCAGCCAAGACGATTACGGGGCATACTTCGGGGAGCTGTTTTTT. It encodes CASSQDDYGAYFGELFF.

The chain couples TRBV6-2 or TRBV6-3 to TRBJ1-1; a possible D gene is TRBD1 (5 bases). Germline CDR1 and CDR2: MNHEY and SVGEGT. V was shortened by 6 bases and J by 11 bases, with 19 bases between the two germline ends. The CDR3 extends over 13 amino acids. CDR3 protein: CASSPARGTSAFF. As DNA, the CDR3 is TGTGCCAGCAGCCCCGCCCGGGGGACCTCTGCTTTCTTT.

This clone came up once. This rearrangement joins TRBV19 to TRBJ2-7; 10 bases line up with TRBD2. This CDR3 spans 15 amino acids. Germline CDR1 LNHDA, CDR2 SQIVND (reference sequence). Trimming took 4 bases from V and 4 from J; bases not matched to a gene: 7. CDR3 bases: TGTGCCAGTAGTACTCTAGCGGGAGCTAAATACGAGCAGTACTTC. The encoded protein is CASSTLAGAKYEQYF.

The rearrangement joins TRBV27 to TRBJ2-7; 8 bases match TRBD2. V dropped 8 bases and J dropped 4; count of bases not matched to a gene: 10. There are 14 residues in the CDR3. Germline V CDR1 and CDR2: MNHEY, SMNVEV (reference sequence). The CDR3 DNA follows: TGTGCCAGCGGCCCAGCGGGAGCTTTGTACGAGCAGTACTTC. This sequence encodes CASGPAGALYEQYF.

This chain links TRBV11-2 with TRBJ1-2; D gene ambiguous. V lost 1 base to trimming and J lost 0 bases, with 9 bases between them. The CDR3 runs to 15 residues. CDR1 and CDR2 from the germline V gene are SGHAT and FQNNGV. Here the CDR3 DNA reads TGTGCCAGCAGCTTAGCCGGAGGAGCTAACTATGGCTACACCTTC. Translated: CASSLAGGANYGYTF.

This clone occurred once. This sequence joins TRBV6-5 and TRBJ1-5; a possible D gene is TRBD1 (5 bases). V lost 7 bases to trimming and J lost 3 bases, with 16 bases between them. Germline V gene sequence: CDR1 MNHEY, CDR2 SVGAGI. The CDR3 extends over 15 amino acids. The CDR3 spells CASTPFRGSNQPQHF. The CDR3 region has the DNA TGTGCCAGCACCCCGTTTAGGGGTTCCAATCAGCCCCAGCATTTT.

The V call is TRBV19, the J call TRBJ1-2; TRBD1 aligns across 7 bases. The CDR3 has 15 amino acids. J was trimmed by 2 bases and V by 7 bases; bases with no gene match: 10. Germline assignment: CDR1 LNHDA and CDR2 SQIVND (reference sequence). As DNA, the CDR3 is TGTGCCAGTAAGGCCACCCCGGGACAGAACTATGGCTACACCTTC. It specifies CASKATPGQNYGYTF. Based on the CDR3 plus reference TRBV19 and TRBJ1-2, the full variable domain is DGGITQSPKYLFRKEGQNVTLSCEQNLNHDAMYWYRQDPGQGLRLIYYSQIVNDFQKGDIAEGYSVSREKKESFPLTVTSAQKNPTAFYLCASKATPGQNYGYTFGSGTRLTVV.

This chain connects TRBV19 to TRBJ2-7; D gene uncertain. The length of the CDR3 is 13 residues. Germline V gives CDR1 LNHDA, CDR2 SQIVND (reference sequence). V was trimmed by 6 bases and J by 4 bases, leaving 13 bases between them. CDR3 bases: TGTGCCAGTAGGGAGTCGTCAGGATACGAGCAGTACTTC. Its protein is CASRESSGYEQYF.

The chain recombines TRBV27 with TRBJ2-7; D is unclear. The V gene lost 0 bases and the J gene lost 0 bases, with 3 bases spanning the gap. The germline V gene has CDR1 MNHEY and CDR2 SMNVEV (reference sequence). The CDR3 is 13 residues long. The CDR3 DNA reads TGTGCCAGCAGTTTATCGCCCTCCTACGAGCAGTACTTC. Translation: CASSLSPSYEQYF.

This chain connects TRBV7-2 to TRBJ2-1; 7 bases fit TRBD2. CDR3 length: 15 residues. The V and J ends lost 3 bases and 0 bases, in that order; junction bases with no gene match: 2. Germline CDR1 reads SGHTA; CDR2 reads FQGNSA. The CDR3 DNA follows: TGTGCCAGCAGCTTGGGCGGGGGCTCCTACAATGAGCAGTTCTTC. Its translation: CASSLGGGSYNEQFF. Variable domain in full (rest from reference TRBV7-2 and TRBJ2-1): GAGVSQSPSNKVTEKGKDVELRCDPISGHTALYWYRQSLGQGLEFLIYFQGNSAPDKSGLPSDRFSAERTGGSVSTLTIQRTQQEDSAVYLCASSLGGGSYNEQFFGPGTRLTVL.